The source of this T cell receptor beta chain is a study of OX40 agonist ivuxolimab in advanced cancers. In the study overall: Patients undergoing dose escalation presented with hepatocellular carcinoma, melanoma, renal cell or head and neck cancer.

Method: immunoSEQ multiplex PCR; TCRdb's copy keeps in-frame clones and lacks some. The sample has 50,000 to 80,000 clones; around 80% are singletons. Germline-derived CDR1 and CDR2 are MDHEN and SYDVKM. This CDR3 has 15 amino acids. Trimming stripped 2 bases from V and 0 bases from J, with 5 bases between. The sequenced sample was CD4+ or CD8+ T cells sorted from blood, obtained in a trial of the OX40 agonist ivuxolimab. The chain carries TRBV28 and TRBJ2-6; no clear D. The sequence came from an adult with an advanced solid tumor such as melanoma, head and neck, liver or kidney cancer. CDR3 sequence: CASSLQFSGANVLTF. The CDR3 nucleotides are TGTGCCAGCAGTTTACAGTTCTCTGGGGCCAACGTCCTGACTTTC.